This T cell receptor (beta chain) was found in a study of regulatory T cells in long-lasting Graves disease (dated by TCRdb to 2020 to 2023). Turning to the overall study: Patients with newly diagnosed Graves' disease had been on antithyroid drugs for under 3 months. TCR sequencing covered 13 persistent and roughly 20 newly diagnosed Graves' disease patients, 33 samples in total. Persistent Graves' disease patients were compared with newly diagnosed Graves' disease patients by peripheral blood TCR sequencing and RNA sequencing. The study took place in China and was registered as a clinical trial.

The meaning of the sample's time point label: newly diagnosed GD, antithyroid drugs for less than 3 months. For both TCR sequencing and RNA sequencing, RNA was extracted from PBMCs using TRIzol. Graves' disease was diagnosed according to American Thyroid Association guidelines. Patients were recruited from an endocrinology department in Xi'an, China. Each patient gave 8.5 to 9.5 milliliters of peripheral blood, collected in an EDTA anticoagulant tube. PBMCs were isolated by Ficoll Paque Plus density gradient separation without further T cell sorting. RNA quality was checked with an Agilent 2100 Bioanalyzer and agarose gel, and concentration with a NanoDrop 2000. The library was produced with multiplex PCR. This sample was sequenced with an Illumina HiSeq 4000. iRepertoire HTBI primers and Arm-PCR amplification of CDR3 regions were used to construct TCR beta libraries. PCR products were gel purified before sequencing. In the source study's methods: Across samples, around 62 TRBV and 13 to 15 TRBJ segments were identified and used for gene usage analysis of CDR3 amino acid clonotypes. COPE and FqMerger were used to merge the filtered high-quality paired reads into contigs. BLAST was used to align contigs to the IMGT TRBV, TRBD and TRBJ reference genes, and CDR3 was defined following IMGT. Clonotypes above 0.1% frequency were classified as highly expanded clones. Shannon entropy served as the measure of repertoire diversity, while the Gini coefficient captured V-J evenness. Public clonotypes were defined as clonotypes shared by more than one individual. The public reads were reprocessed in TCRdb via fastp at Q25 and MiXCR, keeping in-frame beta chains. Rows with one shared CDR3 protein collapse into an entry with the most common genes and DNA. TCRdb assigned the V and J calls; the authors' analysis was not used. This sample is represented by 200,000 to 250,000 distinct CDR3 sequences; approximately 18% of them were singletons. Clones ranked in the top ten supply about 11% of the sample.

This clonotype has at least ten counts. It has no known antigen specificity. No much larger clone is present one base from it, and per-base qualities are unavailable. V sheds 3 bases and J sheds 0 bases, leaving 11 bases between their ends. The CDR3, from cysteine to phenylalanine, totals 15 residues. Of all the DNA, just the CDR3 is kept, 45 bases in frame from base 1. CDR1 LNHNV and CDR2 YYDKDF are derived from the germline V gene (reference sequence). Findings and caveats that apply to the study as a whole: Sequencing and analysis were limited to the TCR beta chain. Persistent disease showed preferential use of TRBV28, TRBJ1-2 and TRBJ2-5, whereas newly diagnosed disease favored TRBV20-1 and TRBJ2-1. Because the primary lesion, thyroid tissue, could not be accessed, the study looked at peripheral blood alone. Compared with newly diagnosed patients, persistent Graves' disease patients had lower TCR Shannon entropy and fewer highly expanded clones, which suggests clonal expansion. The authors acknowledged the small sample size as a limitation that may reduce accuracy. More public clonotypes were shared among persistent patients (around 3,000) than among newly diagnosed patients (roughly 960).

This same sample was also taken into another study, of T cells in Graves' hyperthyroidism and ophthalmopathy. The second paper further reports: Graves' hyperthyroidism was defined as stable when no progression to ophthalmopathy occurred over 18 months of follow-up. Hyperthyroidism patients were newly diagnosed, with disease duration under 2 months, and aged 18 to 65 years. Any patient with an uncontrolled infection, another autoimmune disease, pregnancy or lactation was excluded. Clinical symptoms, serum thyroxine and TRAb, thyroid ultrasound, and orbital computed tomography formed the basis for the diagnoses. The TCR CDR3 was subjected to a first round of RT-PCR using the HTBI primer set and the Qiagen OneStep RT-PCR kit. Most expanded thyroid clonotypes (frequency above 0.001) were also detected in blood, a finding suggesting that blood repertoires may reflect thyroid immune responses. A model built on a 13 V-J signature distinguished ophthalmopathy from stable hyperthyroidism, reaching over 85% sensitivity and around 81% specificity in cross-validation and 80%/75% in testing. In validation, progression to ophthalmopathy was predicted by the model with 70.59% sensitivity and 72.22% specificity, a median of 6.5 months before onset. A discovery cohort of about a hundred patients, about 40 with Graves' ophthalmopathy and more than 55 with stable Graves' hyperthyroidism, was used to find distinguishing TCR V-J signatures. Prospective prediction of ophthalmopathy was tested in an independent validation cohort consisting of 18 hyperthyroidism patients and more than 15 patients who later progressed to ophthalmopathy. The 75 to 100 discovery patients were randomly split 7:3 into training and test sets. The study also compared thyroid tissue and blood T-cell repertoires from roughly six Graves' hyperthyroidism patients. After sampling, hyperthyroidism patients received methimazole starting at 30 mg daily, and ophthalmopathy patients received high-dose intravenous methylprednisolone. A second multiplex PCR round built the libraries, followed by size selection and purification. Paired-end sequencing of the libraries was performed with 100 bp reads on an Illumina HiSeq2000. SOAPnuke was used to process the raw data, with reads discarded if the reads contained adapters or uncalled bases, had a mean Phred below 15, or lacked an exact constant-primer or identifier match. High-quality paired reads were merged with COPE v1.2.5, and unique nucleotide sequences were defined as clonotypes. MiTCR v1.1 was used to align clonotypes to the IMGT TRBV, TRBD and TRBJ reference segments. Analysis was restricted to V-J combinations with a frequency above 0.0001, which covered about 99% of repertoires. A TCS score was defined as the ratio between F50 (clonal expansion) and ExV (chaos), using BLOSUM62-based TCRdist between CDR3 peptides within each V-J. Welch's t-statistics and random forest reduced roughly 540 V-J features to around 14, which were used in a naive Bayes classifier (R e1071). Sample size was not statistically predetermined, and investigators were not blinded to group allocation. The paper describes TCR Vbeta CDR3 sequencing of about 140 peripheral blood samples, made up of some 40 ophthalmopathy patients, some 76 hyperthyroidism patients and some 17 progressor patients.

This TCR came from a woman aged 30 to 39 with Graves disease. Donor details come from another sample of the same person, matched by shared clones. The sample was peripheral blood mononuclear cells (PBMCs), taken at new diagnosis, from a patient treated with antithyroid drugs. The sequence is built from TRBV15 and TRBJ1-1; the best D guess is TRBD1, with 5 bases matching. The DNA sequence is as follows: TGTGCCACCAGCAGTTGGACATCGGTGAACACTGAAGCTTTCTTT. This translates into CATSSWTSVNTEAFF.